The present T cell receptor (beta chain) was sequenced within a study of blood T cell repertoires in COVID-19 (dated by TCRdb to 2018 to 2021). Context from the whole study: The collaborator samples originated in the United States, Italy and Spain and spanned the acute and convalescent phases of COVID-19. The prospective study material was composed of cDNA or gDNA derived from T cells, B-cell-depleted T cells, or PBMCs. The sample metadata nearly always contained a de-identified subject ID, COVID-19 status, age in years and sex. The repertoires were released in a freely available public database meant as a resource for research on the immune response to SARS-CoV-2. Deeply sampled blood TCRbeta repertoires from subjects exposed to, actively infected with, or recovered from COVID-19 were included in the dataset. Samples came from the ongoing ImmuneRACE study (first 160 participants) plus 1,254 subjects from 6 global collaborators. Where available, HLA class I and class II types were taken from metadata supplied by the sample provider and were not determined by assay-based typing. Summary of the overall study and its limitations: How much clinical and demographic metadata was included differed by source and by participant, and the metadata was provided uncurated.

Details on this clone: Its antigen has not been determined. No much larger clone is present one base from it, and per-base qualities are unavailable.

Germline trimming: 7 bases from V, 8 bases from J; junction bases outside gene matches: 8. Based on the germline V gene, the CDR1 and CDR2 sequences are SNHLY and FYNNEI. Spanning cysteine to phenylalanine, the CDR3 consists of 14 amino acids. Only CDR3 DNA is held: 42 bases, read in frame from base 1. TCRbeta CDR3 regions were amplified from genomic DNA using the immunoSEQ Assay, a bias-controlled multiplex PCR. In the source study's methods: Within the assay, amplification of reference gene primers was used to estimate how many nucleated cells each sample contained. To quantify the absolute abundance of each unique TCRbeta CDR3 rearrangement, sequence reads were collapsed and filtered. Productive Simpson clonality was computed per sample as the square root of Simpson's diversity index over productive rearrangements. TCRdb obtained this table from immuneACCESS and retained in-frame rearrangements with V and J assigned. These tables miss some clones; where compared with another copy, unresolved V genes account for less than half of the shortfall, and the remainder is unexplained. V, J and clone size derive from that table, while D and trimming were established from the DNA sequence. For this sample the table gives about 34,000 clones, of which less than 85% were detected only once. Around 14% of the sample rests with the top ten.

Collaborating institutions collected whole blood in K2EDTA tubes following their own protocols. For TCRbeta analysis, collaborators shipped samples as frozen whole blood, isolated PBMCs, or DNA extracted from either of those sample types. The chain is assembled from TRBV2 and TRBJ2-2, with 9 middle bases fitting TRBD2. The sequence was obtained from a woman in her sixties or seventies with acute or convalescent COVID-19. Specimen: peripheral blood. In nucleotide form, the sequence is TGTGCCAGCATGCGCGGGGGGGCCTCTGGGGAGCTGTTTTTT. This codes for CASMRGGASGELFF.